The text below deals with one TCR beta chain. Antigen specificity is unknown. According to the study, genomic DNA was the template for TCR beta VDJ and CDR3 profiling. TCRdb used MiXCR to reprocess the reads, holding one entry per CDR3 protein. Seen here are around 220,000 distinct CDR3 sequences, under 55% observed once, and the top ten hold 15% to 20%. The record originates from a study of CD8+CD57+ T cells in acquired aplastic anemia. Whole-study context: Recorded DNA amounts for sorted CD4+ and CD8+ cells had an average of approximately 3 ug. Whole-study findings and limits: Patients showed no significant difference from controls in CD8+ Simpson's diversity.

V gave up 2 bases and J gave up 6 bases, with 25 bases separating them. From germline, CDR1 is MDHEN and CDR2 SYDVKM. The CDR3 runs to 18 residues. In patients chosen for sequencing, flow cytometry had shown CD8+CD57+ cell expansion. The sample was sorted CD4+, CD8+, or CD8+CD57+ T cells (not recorded which) from PBMCs. The chain uses TRBV28 and TRBJ1-1; D gene uncertain. The sequence came from a human donor with aplastic anemia. This CDR3 is CASSLPFRVGLKESEAFF. Here the CDR3 DNA reads TGTGCCAGCAGTTTACCTTTCCGAGTAGGTTTGAAGGAATCTGAAGCTTTCTTT.